Sequencing of this T cell receptor (beta chain) was carried out in a study of cytomegalovirus exposure and HLA in healthy donors. Amplification used 60 Vbeta primers and 13 Jbeta primers. Repertoires were generated with immunoSEQ multiplex PCR, while TCRdb's copy carries only in-frame clones and drops some. Among about 100,000 clones, roughly 80% were seen once, and the ten largest hold around 2.3%. V lost 4 bases to trimming and J lost 7 bases, with 13 bases between them. The germline gives CDR1 MNHEY, CDR2 SMNVEV (reference sequence). CDR3 size: 13 residues. This chain links TRBV27 with TRBJ1-2; D might be TRBD1 (6 bases). Specimen: PBMCs. The origin of this receptor is a man aged 30-40 years in good health and CMV-seronegative. Here the CDR3 DNA reads TGTGCCAGCAGTTGGGTACAGGGTTCTGGCTACACCTTC. Translation: CASSWVQGSGYTF.